This passage covers 10 T cell receptor beta chains from one sample sequenced in a study of blood T cell repertoires in COVID-19. Profiled with immunoSEQ multiplex PCR; TCRdb holds only in-frame clones, not every one. Seen here are 45,000 or so clones, around 90% observed once, and the top ten hold around 25%. Specimen: peripheral blood. The source is a woman of 80 years or more in a cohort sampled during active or convalescent COVID-19.

CDR3 region: CASSADRFGADTQYF. The CDR3 nucleotides are TGTGCCAGCAGCGCCGACCGTTTTGGAGCAGATACGCAGTATTTT. The chain uses TRBV9 and TRBJ2-3; D gene ambiguous. The CDR3 contains 15 residues. With 3 bases removed from V and 4 bases from J, the gap between germline ends came to 15 bases. CDR1 is SGDLS and CDR2 is YYNGEE in the germline V gene.

This chain joins TRBV7-8 and TRBJ1-2; TRBD1 matches at 8 bases. The CDR3 extends over 17 amino acids. Germline assignment: CDR1 SGHVS and CDR2 FQNEAQ. V trimming: 5 bases; J trimming: 0 bases; junction bases outside the gene matches: 11. CDR3: CASSLFRDRRANYGYTF. CDR3 bases: TGTGCCAGCAGCCTCTTCCGGGACAGGAGAGCTAACTATGGCTACACCTTC.

The chain has TRBV3-1 (or the pseudogene TRBV3-2) and TRBJ1-3; 9 bases align to TRBD1. The junction had 3 bases not matched to a gene; V was cut back by 1 base and J by 2 bases. The CDR3 is 16 residues long. CDR1 and CDR2 from the germline V gene are LGHDT and YNNKEL (reference sequence). The chain's CDR3 is CASSQVQGAPGNTIYF. CDR3 sequence (DNA): TGTGCCAGCAGCCAAGTACAGGGGGCGCCTGGAAACACCATATATTTT.

The rearrangement uses TRBV5-1 and TRBJ2-5, with a possible D match to TRBD1 (5 bases). V was pared by 0 bases and J by 3 bases, with 9 bases between. Germline CDR1 is SGHRS and CDR2 is YFSETQ. The CDR3 loop spans 14 amino acids. Here the CDR3 reads CASSLGGREETQYF. In DNA form, the CDR3 reads TGCGCCAGCAGCTTGGGTGGCAGGGAAGAGACCCAGTACTTC.

The rearrangement links TRBV19 to TRBJ2-7; D unclear. The germline V gene encodes CDR1 LNHDA and CDR2 SQIVND (reference sequence). Trimming removed 3 bases at V and 2 bases at J, with 11 bases between. The CDR3 totals 14 residues. The DNA of the CDR3 is TGTGCCAGTAGTATTCTCGCAGGTCCCTACGAGCAGTACTTC. The encoded protein is CASSILAGPYEQYF.

This sequence joins TRBV18 and TRBJ1-2, with D perhaps matching TRBD1 (6 bases). This CDR3 is 12 amino acids long. V was pared by 3 bases and J by 6 bases, with 8 bases between. The germline V gene encodes CDR1 KGHSH and CDR2 LQKENI. CDR3 sequence (DNA): TGTGCCAGCTCACCTGGACAGAATGGCTACACCTTC. It is translated as CASSPGQNGYTF.

The rearrangement joins TRBV24-1 to TRBJ1-2, with a tentative D call TRBD1 (6 bases). The CDR3 runs 15 residues. Germline V gene lookup returns CDR1 KGHDR and CDR2 SFDVKD. V lost 5 bases and J 1 base, leaving 13 bases between the germline ends. The DNA of the CDR3 is TGTGCCACCAGTGGGGACACACAGGGTAACTATGGCTACACCTTC. This sequence encodes CATSGDTQGNYGYTF.

This chain connects TRBV30 to TRBJ2-3; D unresolved. CDR1 and CDR2 from the germline V gene are GTSNPN and SVGIG (reference sequence). The CDR3 extends over 11 amino acids. The V end was cut by 2 bases, the J end by 4 bases, with 4 bases between. The CDR3 region has the DNA TGTGCCTGGAGTCTCGCAGATACGCAGTATTTT. Its protein is CAWSLADTQYF.

The gene calls are TRBV5-1 and TRBJ2-7; D is possibly TRBD1 (6 bases). Per germline, CDR1 SGHRS and CDR2 YFSETQ. This CDR3 is built from 13 residues. V gave up 0 bases and J gave up 3 bases, with 7 bases separating them. CDR3 DNA sequence: TGCGCCAGCAGCTTGGACAGGGACTACGAGCAGTACTTC. Protein: CASSLDRDYEQYF.

The V gene is TRBV6-7, the J gene TRBJ1-5; D not resolved. TRBV6-7 has ORF status, its function being uncertain. The CDR3 extends over 20 amino acids. The germline V and J ends were trimmed by 0 bases and 2 bases, with 23 bases remaining between them. The DNA of the CDR3 is TGTGCCAGCAGTTACTCTAGAAAATGGCAGGTGTCAATCGGCAATCAGCCCCAGCATTTT. This encodes CASSYSRKWQVSIGNQPQHF.